These 19 T cell receptor beta chains were all obtained from the same sample, sequenced in a study of control samples from healthy donors and cancer patients. Clones were sequenced by immunoSEQ multiplex PCR, and TCRdb holds only the in-frame ones, with some missing. The sample lists 80,000 to 100,000 clones, 80% to 90% occurring once. What was sequenced was blood. The receptors here all came from a man between 25 and 39 years old in good health.

The rearrangement uses TRBV2 and TRBJ2-1; D not certain. This CDR3 is 12 amino acids long. Germline assignment: CDR1 SNHLY and CDR2 FYNNEI. Trimming pared 3 bases from V and 15 bases from J, leaving 15 bases between. The DNA for the CDR3 is TGTGCCAGCAGTGACGACTTTCCCACCCGGTTCTTC. Translated: CASSDDFPTRFF.

V gene TRBV11-3 combines with J gene TRBJ2-3, with D possibly being TRBD1 or TRBD2 (5 bases each). Trimming removed 4 bases from V and 4 bases from J, with 15 bases in between. The CDR3 runs to 15 residues. Per the germline V gene, CDR1 is SGHNT and CDR2 is YENEEA. This chain's CDR3 is CASSSGSGYADTQYF. CDR3 nucleotides: TGTGCCAGCAGCTCGGGATCAGGGTACGCAGATACGCAGTATTTT.

This chain connects TRBV3-1 (or the pseudogene TRBV3-2) to TRBJ1-3; the match to TRBD1 covers 9 bases. CDR1 and CDR2 from the germline V gene are LGHDT and YNNKEL (reference sequence). The V segment lost 4 bases and the J segment 7 bases; nucleotides outside the gene matches: 8. The CDR3 runs 15 residues. For the CDR3, the DNA is TGTGCCAGCAGCCTGGGACAGGGTGCGGTGAACACCATATATTTT. It yields the protein CASSLGQGAVNTIYF.

The rearrangement joins TRBV9 to TRBJ2-7; D is undetermined. This CDR3 is 14 amino acids long. Germline V lookup: CDR1 SGDLS, CDR2 YYNGEE. V shed 0 bases and J shed 0 bases, with 7 bases lying between them. CDR3 sequence (DNA): TGTGCCAGCAGCGTAGTCGGCAGCTCCTACGAGCAGTACTTC. It yields the protein CASSVVGSSYEQYF.

CDR3 sequence: CASKAMEWGFSNQPQHF. The DNA for the CDR3 is TGTGCCAGCAAGGCCATGGAATGGGGCTTTAGCAATCAGCCCCAGCATTTT. The chain is built from TRBV2 and TRBJ1-5, with D maybe TRBD1 (5 bases). CDR1 and CDR2 (germline): SNHLY, FYNNEI. The V end lost 7 bases, the J end lost 0 bases, and 19 bases lay between the germline ends. This CDR3 comprises 17 residues.

The chain has TRBV7-9 and TRBJ1-5; a weak D match, TRBD1 (6 bases). Germline CDR1 SEHNR, CDR2 FQNEAQ (reference sequence). The CDR3 contains 14 residues. The V end was cut by 8 bases, the J end by 2 bases, with 13 bases between. The CDR3 spells CASGGGPGNQPQHF. CDR3 sequence (DNA): TGTGCCAGCGGGGGGGGGCCCGGCAATCAGCCCCAGCATTTT.

This clone was counted once. The chain combines TRBV19 with TRBJ2-1; D ambiguous. Deletions cut 3 bases from V and 8 bases from J, with 17 bases between. The CDR3 runs 15 residues. Germline CDR1 LNHDA, CDR2 SQIVND (reference sequence). In DNA form, the CDR3 reads TGTGCCAGTAGTATGGTGGCGGATCCTCGGCATGAGCAGTTCTTC. Translating it yields CASSMVADPRHEQFF.

The CDR3: CASSIAGTGEQFF. The CDR3 DNA reads TGTGCCAGTAGTATAGCGGGAACGGGTGAGCAGTTCTTC. V gene TRBV19 combines with J gene TRBJ2-1, with a weak D call TRBD2 (5 bases). V lost 1 base to trimming and J lost 9 bases, with 10 bases between them. The CDR3 has 13 residues. The germline CDR1 and CDR2 sequences are LNHDA and SQIVND (reference sequence). The variable domain in full, completed from reference TRBV19 and TRBJ2-1, reads DGGITQSPKYLFRKEGQNVTLSCEQNLNHDAMYWYRQDPGQGLRLIYYSQIVNDFQKGDIAEGYSVSREKKESFPLTVTSAQKNPTAFYLCASSIAGTGEQFFGPGTRLTVL.

The chain joins TRBV9 to TRBJ1-4; D not resolved. Germline assignment: CDR1 SGDLS and CDR2 YYNGEE. V lost 0 bases and J lost 6, with 12 bases in between. The CDR3 has 15 residues. For the CDR3, the DNA is TGTGCCAGCAGCGTAGTGGGGAGCCGTGATGAAAAACTGTTTTTT. This translates into CASSVVGSRDEKLFF. The complete variable domain, with remaining parts taken from reference TRBV9 and TRBJ1-4, reads DSGVTQTPKHLITATGQRVTLRCSPRSGDLSVYWYQQSLDQGLQFLIQYYNGEERAKGNILERFSAQQFPDLHSELNLSSLELGDSALYFCASSVVGSRDEKLFFGSGTQLSVL.

This clone was recorded only once. The rearrangement links TRBV4-1 to TRBJ2-5, with a weak D call TRBD2 (5 bases). From germline, CDR1 is MGHRA and CDR2 YSYEKL. This CDR3 has 15 amino acids. V lost 4 bases to trimming and J lost 5 bases, with 17 bases between them. CDR3: CASSLLGLPRETQYF. The CDR3 nucleotides read TGCGCCAGCAGCCTCCTTGGACTTCCCAGGGAGACCCAGTACTTC.

In its sample, this clone was seen once. This chain uses TRBV7-3 with TRBJ2-1, with 7 bases aligning to TRBD2. The V gene's germline CDR1 is SGHTA and CDR2 FQGTGA. After removal of 5 bases from V and 9 bases from J, the junction contained 10 bases not matched to a gene. The CDR3 covers 14 residues. CDR3 nucleotides: TGTGCCAGCAGCCCAACGCCGACTAGCTTTGAGCAGTTCTTC. This codes for CASSPTPTSFEQFF.

This clone was detected a few times. Other DNA sequences from this sample encode an identical CDR3 as well. The chain's CDR3 is CASSVAPNQPQHF. In DNA form, the CDR3 reads TGTGCCAGCAGCGTAGCACCCAATCAGCCCCAGCATTTT. The chain links TRBV9 to TRBJ1-5; D remains ambiguous. V lost 0 bases, J lost 3 bases, and 4 bases lay in between. The V gene's germline CDR1 is SGDLS and CDR2 YYNGEE. The CDR3 is made up of 13 amino acids. The whole variable domain, remainder taken from reference TRBV9 and TRBJ1-5, is DSGVTQTPKHLITATGQRVTLRCSPRSGDLSVYWYQQSLDQGLQFLIQYYNGEERAKGNILERFSAQQFPDLHSELNLSSLELGDSALYFCASSVAPNQPQHFGDGTRLSIL.

The chain employs TRBV18 and TRBJ2-1; 12 bases map to TRBD1. There are 16 residues in the CDR3. The ends lost 4 bases at V and 3 bases at J; junction bases unmatched: 4. Looked up from germline, CDR1 is KGHSH and CDR2 is LQKENI. CDR3 region: CASSQGQGAVYNEQFF. The CDR3 DNA sequence: TGTGCCAGCTCACAGGGACAGGGGGCCGTCTACAATGAGCAGTTCTTC.

This clone was detected a few times. The chain combines TRBV12-3 or TRBV12-4 with TRBJ2-7; possibly TRBD1 or TRBD2 for D (5 bases each). V was clipped by 6 bases and J by 6 bases, with 15 bases between them. The CDR3 loop spans 13 amino acids. CDR3 sequence (DNA): TGTGCCAGCAGAACTGAGGGAAGGGGCGAGCAGTACTTC. Its protein is CASRTEGRGEQYF.

The CDR3 spells CASRSLLAGVGDTQYF. Written as DNA, the CDR3 is TGTGCCAGCAGGAGCCTACTAGCGGGAGTAGGAGATACGCAGTATTTT. The J gene is TRBJ2-3, the V gene TRBV28, with 11 bases matching TRBD2. J gave up 5 bases and V 6 bases, and 10 bases lay outside the gene matches. Looked up from germline, CDR1 is MDHEN and CDR2 is SYDVKM. This CDR3 has 16 residues. The whole variable domain, remainder taken from reference TRBV28 and TRBJ2-3, is DVKVTQSSRYLVKRTGEKVFLECVQDMDHENMFWYRQDPGLGLRLIYFSYDVKMKEKGDIPEGYSVSREKKERFSLILESASTNQTSMYLCASRSLLAGVGDTQYFGPGTRLTVL.

This clone was seen only a few times. The V gene is TRBV3-1 (or the pseudogene TRBV3-2), the J gene TRBJ2-5; TRBD1 agrees at 10 bases. Trimming at V came to 4 bases and at J to 3 bases, leaving 14 bases not matched to a gene. Germline V lookup: CDR1 LGHDT, CDR2 YNNKEL (reference sequence). This CDR3 has 18 residues. Here the CDR3 reads CASSPFTVGTGVEETQYF. CDR3 nucleotides: TGTGCCAGCAGCCCATTCACTGTGGGGACAGGGGTTGAAGAGACCCAGTACTTC.

V gene TRBV24-1 combines with J gene TRBJ1-2; perhaps TRBD1 as D (5 bases). Per the germline V gene, CDR1 is KGHDR and CDR2 is SFDVKD. The CDR3 totals 15 residues. V lost 3 bases to trimming and J lost 2 bases, with 12 bases between them. The CDR3 DNA sequence: TGTGCCACCAGTGATCCTAGGGGAGTGAACTATGGCTACACCTTC. This sequence encodes CATSDPRGVNYGYTF.

The genes are TRBV19 and TRBJ2-1; D unclear. The CDR3 covers 12 residues. Deletions cut 2 bases from V and 7 bases from J, with 6 bases between. Germline CDR1 and CDR2: LNHDA and SQIVND (reference sequence). The CDR3 loop reads CASSIYGNEQFF. The CDR3 coding sequence is TGTGCCAGTAGTATATATGGAAATGAGCAGTTCTTC.

The CDR3 reads CASTLDGYSNQPQHF. The CDR3 DNA is TGTGCCAGCACTCTAGACGGGTATAGCAATCAGCCCCAGCATTTT. This rearrangement joins TRBV28 to TRBJ1-5; D not resolved. The CDR3 totals 15 residues. Trimming shortened V by 7 bases and J by 0 bases, and 13 bases separated the two germline ends. Germline CDR1 is MDHEN and CDR2 is SYDVKM. The full variable domain, in which reference TRBV28 and TRBJ1-5 provide the parts outside the CDR3, is DVKVTQSSRYLVKRTGEKVFLECVQDMDHENMFWYRQDPGLGLRLIYFSYDVKMKEKGDIPEGYSVSREKKERFSLILESASTNQTSMYLCASTLDGYSNQPQHFGDGTRLSIL.